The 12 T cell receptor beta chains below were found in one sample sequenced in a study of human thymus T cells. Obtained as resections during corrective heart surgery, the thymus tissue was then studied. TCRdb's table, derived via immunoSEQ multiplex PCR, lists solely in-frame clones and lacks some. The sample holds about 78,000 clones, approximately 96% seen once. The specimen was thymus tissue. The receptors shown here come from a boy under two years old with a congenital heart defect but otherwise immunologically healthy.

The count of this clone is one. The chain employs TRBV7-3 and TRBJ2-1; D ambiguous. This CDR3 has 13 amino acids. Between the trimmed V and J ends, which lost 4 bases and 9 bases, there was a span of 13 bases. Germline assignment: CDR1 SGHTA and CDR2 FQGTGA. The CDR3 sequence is CASSYTKGAEQFF. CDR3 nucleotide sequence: TGTGCCAGCAGCTATACAAAGGGCGCTGAGCAGTTCTTC.

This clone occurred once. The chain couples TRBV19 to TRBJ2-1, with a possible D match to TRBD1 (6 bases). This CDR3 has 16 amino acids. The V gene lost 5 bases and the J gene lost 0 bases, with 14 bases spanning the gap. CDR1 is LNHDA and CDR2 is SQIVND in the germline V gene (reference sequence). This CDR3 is CASSAGQRSSYNEQFF. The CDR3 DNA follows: TGTGCCAGTAGTGCCGGACAGCGAAGCTCCTACAATGAGCAGTTCTTC.

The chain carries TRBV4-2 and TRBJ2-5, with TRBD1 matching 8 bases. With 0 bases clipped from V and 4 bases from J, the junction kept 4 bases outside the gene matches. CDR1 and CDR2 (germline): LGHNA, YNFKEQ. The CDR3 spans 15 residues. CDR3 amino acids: CASSQEDRVGETQYF. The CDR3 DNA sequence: TGTGCCAGCAGCCAAGAGGACAGGGTGGGAGAGACCCAGTACTTC.

CDR3 residues: CASSRDKAAYLEAFF. The CDR3 DNA reads as TGTGCCAGCTCACGCGACAAAGCGGCTTATCTGGAAGCTTTCTTT. V is TRBV18 and J is TRBJ1-1; no firm D call. Germline CDR1 is KGHSH and CDR2 is LQKENI. The CDR3 length is 15 residues. Trimming left V 4 bases short and J 8 bases short, with 20 bases between.

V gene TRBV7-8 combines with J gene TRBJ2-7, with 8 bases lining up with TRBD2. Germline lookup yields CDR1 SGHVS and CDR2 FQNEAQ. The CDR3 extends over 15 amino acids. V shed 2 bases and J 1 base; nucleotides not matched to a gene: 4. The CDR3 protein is CASSLLAGASYEQYF. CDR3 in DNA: TGTGCCAGCAGCTTACTAGCGGGTGCTTCCTACGAGCAGTACTTC.

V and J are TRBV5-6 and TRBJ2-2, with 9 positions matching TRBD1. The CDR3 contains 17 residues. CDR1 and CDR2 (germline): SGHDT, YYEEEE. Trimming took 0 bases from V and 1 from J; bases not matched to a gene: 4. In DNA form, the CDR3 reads TGTGCCAGCAGCTTGGGTAACAGGGGGCAGAACACCGGGGAGCTGTTTTTT. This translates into CASSLGNRGQNTGELFF.

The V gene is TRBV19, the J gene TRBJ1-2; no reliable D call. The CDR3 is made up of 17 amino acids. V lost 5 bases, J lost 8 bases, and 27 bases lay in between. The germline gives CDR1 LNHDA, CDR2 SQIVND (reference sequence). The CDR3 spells CASSHPGGGGPPGGYTF. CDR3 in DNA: TGTGCCAGTAGTCATCCGGGAGGCGGAGGGCCTCCGGGCGGCTACACCTTC.

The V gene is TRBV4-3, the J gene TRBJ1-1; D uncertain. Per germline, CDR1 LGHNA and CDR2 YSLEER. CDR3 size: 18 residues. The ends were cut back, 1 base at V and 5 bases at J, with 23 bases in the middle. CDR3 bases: TGCGCCAGCAGCCAAGTCCAACAGAAGAAAACGAATTTTACTGAAGCTTTCTTT. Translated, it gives CASSQVQQKKTNFTEAFF.

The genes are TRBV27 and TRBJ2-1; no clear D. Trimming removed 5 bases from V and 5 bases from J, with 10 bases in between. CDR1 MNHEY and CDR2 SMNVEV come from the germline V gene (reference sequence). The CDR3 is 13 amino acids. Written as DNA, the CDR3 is TGTGCCAGCAGTGTTCTAGTCCACAATGAGCAGTTCTTC. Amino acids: CASSVLVHNEQFF.

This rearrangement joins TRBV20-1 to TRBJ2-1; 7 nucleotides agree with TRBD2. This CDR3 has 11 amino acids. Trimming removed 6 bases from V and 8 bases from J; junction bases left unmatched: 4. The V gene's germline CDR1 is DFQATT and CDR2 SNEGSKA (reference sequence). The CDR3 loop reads CSARTRYEQFF. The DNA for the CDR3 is TGCAGTGCGAGGACTAGGTATGAGCAGTTCTTC.

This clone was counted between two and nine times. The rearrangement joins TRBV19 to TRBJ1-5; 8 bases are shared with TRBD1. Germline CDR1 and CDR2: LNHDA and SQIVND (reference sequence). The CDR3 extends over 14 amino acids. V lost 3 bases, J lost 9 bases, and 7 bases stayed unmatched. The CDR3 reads CASSIGQGLRPQHF. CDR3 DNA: TGTGCCAGTAGTATTGGACAGGGCTTGCGGCCCCAGCATTTT. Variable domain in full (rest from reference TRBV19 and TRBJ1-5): DGGITQSPKYLFRKEGQNVTLSCEQNLNHDAMYWYRQDPGQGLRLIYYSQIVNDFQKGDIAEGYSVSREKKESFPLTVTSAQKNPTAFYLCASSIGQGLRPQHFGDGTRLSIL.

CDR3: CASSLSGIGTEAFF. The CDR3 region has the DNA TGCGCCAGCAGCTTGTCAGGGATAGGAACTGAAGCTTTCTTT. The J gene is TRBJ1-1, the V gene TRBV5-1, with D possibly being TRBD1 (5 bases). The CDR3 covers 14 residues. Germline CDR1 and CDR2: SGHRS and YFSETQ. V was cut by 1 base and J by 5 bases, with 12 bases left in between.